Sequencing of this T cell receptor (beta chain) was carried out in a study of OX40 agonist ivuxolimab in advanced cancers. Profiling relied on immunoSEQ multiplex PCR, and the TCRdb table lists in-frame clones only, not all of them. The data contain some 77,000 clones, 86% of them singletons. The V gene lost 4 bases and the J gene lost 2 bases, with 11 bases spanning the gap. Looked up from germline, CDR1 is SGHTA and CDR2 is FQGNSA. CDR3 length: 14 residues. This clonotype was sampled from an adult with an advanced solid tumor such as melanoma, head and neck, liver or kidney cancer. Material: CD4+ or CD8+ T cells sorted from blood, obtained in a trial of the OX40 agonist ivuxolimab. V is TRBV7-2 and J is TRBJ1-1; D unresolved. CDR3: CASSSPQINTEAFF. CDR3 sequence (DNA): TGTGCCAGCAGCTCACCACAGATTAACACTGAAGCTTTCTTT.